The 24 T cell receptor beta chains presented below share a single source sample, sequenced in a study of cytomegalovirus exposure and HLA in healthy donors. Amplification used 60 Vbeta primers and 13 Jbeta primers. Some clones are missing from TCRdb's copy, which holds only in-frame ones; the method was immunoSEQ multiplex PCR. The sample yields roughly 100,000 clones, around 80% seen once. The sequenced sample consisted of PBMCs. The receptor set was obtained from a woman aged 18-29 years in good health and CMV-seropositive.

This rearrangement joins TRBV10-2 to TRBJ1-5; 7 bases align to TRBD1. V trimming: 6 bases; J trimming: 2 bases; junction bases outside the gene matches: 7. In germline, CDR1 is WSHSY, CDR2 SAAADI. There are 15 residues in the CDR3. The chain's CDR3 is CASRAGTAGNQPQHF. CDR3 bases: TGCGCCAGCAGAGCCGGGACAGCCGGCAATCAGCCCCAGCATTTT.

The CDR3 region is CASSEGTGWYNEQFF. The CDR3 nucleotides read TGTGCCAGCAGTGAAGGGACAGGGTGGTACAATGAGCAGTTCTTC. The chain has TRBV6-1 and TRBJ2-1, with 8 bases fitting TRBD1. The germline V gene encodes CDR1 MNHNS and CDR2 SASEGT. The V gene end was trimmed by 1 base and the J gene end by 4 bases; junction bases not matched to a gene: 3. This CDR3 is built from 15 residues.

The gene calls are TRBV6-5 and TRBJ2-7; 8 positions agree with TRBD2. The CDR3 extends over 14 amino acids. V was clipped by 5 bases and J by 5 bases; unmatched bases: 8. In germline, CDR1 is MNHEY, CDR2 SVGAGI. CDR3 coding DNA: TGTGCCAGCAGTCGAGCGGGAGAAACCCACGAGCAGTACTTC. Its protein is CASSRAGETHEQYF.

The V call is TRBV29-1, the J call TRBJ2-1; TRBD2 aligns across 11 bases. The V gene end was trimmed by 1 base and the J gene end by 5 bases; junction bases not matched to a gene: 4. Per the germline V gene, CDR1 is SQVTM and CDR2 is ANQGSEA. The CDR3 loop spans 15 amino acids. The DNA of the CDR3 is TGCAGCGTTGAAGTACTAGCGGGAGTCCACAATGAGCAGTTCTTC. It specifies CSVEVLAGVHNEQFF.

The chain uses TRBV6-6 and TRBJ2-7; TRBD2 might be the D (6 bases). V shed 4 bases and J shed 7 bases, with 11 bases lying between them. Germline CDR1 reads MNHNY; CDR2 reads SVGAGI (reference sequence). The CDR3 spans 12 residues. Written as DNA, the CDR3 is TGTGCCAGCAGTTTAATAGCGGCTGAGCAGTACTTC. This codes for CASSLIAAEQYF.

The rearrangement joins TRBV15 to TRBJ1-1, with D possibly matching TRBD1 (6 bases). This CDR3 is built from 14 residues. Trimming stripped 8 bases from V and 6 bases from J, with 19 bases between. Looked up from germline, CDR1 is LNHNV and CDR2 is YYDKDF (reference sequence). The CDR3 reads CATEAGVSEAEAFF. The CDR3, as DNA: TGTGCCACCGAGGCAGGGGTTTCGGAGGCTGAAGCTTTCTTT.

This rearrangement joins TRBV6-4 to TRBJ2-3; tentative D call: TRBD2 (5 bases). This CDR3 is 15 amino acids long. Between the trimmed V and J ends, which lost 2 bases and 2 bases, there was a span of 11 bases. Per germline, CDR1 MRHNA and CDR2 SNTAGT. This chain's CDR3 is CASSDSGRPTDTQYF. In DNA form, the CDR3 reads TGTGCCAGCAGTGACAGCGGAAGGCCCACAGATACGCAGTATTTT.

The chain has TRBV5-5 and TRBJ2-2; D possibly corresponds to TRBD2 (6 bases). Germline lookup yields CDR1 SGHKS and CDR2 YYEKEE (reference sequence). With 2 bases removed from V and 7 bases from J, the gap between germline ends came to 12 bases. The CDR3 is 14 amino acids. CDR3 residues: CASSFRLGIGELFF. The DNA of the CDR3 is TGTGCCAGCAGCTTCCGACTAGGTATCGGGGAGCTGTTTTTT.

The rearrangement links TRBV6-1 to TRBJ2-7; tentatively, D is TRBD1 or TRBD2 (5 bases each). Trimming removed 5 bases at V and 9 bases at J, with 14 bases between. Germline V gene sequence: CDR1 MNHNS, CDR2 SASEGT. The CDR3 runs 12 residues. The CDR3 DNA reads TGTGCCAGCAGTAAAGGGACGCAGGGGCAGTACTTC. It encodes CASSKGTQGQYF.

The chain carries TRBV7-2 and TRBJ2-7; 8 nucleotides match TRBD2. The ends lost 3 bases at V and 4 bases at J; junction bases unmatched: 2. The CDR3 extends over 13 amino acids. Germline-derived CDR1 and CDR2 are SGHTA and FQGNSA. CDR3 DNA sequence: TGTGCCAGCAGCTTCGGGGGGGAATACGAGCAGTACTTC. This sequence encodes CASSFGGEYEQYF.

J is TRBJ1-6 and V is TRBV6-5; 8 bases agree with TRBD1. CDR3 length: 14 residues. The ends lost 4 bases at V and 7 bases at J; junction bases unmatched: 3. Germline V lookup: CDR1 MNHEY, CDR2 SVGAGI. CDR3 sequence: CASSWDRPNSPLHF. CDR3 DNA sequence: TGTGCCAGCAGTTGGGACAGGCCAAATTCACCCCTCCACTTT.

CDR3 sequence: CAWSRSGIRQETQYF. CDR3 nucleotides: TGTGCCTGGAGTAGATCCGGGATACGACAAGAGACCCAGTACTTC. This chain links TRBV30 with TRBJ2-5; D perhaps matches TRBD2 (5 bases). V lost 2 bases and J 2 bases, leaving 15 bases between the germline ends. The CDR3 extends over 15 amino acids. Germline CDR1 GTSNPN, CDR2 SVGIG (reference sequence).

In DNA form, the CDR3 reads TGTGCCAGCAGTGAAGTTGGTGGGAGTGAGACCCAGTACTTC. As protein: CASSEVGGSETQYF. The rearrangement links TRBV6-1 to TRBJ2-5, with D perhaps matching TRBD2 (5 bases). Germline-derived CDR1 and CDR2 are MNHNS and SASEGT. Trimming stripped 1 base from V and 5 bases from J, with 11 bases between. The CDR3 covers 14 residues.

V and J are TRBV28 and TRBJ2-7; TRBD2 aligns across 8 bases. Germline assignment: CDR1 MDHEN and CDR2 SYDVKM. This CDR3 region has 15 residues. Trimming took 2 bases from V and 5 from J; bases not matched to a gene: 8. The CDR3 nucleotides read TGTGCCAGCAGTTTAACTCGGGGGGGTTGGGACGAGCAGTACTTC. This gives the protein CASSLTRGGWDEQYF.

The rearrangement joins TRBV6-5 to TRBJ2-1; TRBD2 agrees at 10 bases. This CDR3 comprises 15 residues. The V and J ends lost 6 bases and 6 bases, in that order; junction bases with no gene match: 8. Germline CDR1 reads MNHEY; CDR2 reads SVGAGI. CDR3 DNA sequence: TGTGCCAGCAGCCGCGTGGGACTAGCGCCCAATGAGCAGTTCTTC. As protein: CASSRVGLAPNEQFF.

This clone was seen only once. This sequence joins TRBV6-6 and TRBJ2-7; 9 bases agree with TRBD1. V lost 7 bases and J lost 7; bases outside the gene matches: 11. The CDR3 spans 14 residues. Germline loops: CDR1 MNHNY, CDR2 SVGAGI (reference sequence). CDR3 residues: CASIPSDRGLEQYF. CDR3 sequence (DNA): TGTGCCAGCATCCCGTCGGACAGGGGCCTGGAGCAGTACTTC.

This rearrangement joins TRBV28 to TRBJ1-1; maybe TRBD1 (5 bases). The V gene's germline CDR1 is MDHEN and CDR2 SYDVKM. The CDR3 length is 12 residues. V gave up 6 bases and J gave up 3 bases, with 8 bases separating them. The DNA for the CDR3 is TGTGCCAGCAGGTGGGGGGACACTGAAGCTTTCTTT. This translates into CASRWGDTEAFF.

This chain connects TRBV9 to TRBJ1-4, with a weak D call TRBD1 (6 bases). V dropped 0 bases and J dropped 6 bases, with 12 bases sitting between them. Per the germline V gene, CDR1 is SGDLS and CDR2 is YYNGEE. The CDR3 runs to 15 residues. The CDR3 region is CASSVGNREHEKLFF. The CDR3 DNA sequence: TGTGCCAGCAGCGTAGGTAACAGGGAGCATGAAAAACTGTTTTTT.

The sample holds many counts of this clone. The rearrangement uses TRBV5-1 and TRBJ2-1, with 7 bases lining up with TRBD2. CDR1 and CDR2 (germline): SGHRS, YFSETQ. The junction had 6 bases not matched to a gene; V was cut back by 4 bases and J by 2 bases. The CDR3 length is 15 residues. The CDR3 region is CASSLSGMAYNEQFF. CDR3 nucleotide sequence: TGCGCCAGCAGCCTAAGCGGGATGGCCTACAATGAGCAGTTCTTC.

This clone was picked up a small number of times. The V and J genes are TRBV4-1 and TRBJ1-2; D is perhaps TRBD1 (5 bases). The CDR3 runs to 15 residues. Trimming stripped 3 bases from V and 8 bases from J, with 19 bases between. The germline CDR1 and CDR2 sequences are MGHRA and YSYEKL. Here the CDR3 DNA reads TGCGCCAGCAGCCAGGTGGGACTCAGGGCGGGAGGCTACACCTTC. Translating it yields CASSQVGLRAGGYTF.

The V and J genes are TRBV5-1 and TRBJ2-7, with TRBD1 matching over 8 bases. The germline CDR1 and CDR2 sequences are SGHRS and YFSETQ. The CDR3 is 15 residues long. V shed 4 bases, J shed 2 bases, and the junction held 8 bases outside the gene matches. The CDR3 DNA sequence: TGCGCCAGCAGCGGCGACAGGGGCCTAACCTACGAGCAGTACTTC. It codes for CASSGDRGLTYEQYF.

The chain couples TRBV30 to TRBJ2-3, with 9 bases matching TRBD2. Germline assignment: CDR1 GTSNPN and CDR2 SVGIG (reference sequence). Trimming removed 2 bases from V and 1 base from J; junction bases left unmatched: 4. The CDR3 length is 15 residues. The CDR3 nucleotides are TGTGCCTGGAGTACTAAGCGGGAGGGCACAGATACGCAGTATTTT. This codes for CAWSTKREGTDTQYF.

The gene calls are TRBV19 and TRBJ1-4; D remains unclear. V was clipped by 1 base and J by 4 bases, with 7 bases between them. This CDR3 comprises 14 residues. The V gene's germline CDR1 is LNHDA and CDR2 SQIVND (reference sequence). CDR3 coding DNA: TGTGCCAGTAGTATAGTCAGTAATAATGAAAAACTGTTTTTT. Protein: CASSIVSNNEKLFF.

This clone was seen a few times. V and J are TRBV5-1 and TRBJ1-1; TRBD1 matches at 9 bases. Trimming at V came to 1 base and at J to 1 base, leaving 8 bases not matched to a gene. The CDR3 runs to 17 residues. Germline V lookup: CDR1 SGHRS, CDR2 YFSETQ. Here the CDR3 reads CASSLSTTGGGNTEAFF. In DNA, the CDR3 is TGCGCCAGCAGCTTGTCCACTACAGGGGGCGGGAACACTGAAGCTTTCTTT.